Listed below are T cell receptor beta chains from one sample, sequenced in a study of cytomegalovirus exposure and HLA in healthy donors. Only in-frame clones appear in the TCRdb table, and some are missing; sequencing was by immunoSEQ multiplex PCR. This sample has approximately 190,000 clones, with roughly 80% found just once. The sequencing input was PBMCs. Receptor source: a man aged 50-59 years in good health and CMV-seronegative. The conserved cysteine and the conserved F or W are not part of the CDR3 here. Each record gives: V gene, J gene, CDR3 protein.

>TRBV5-1|TRBJ2-1
ASSGTSSTYNEQF
>TRBV6-5|TRBJ2-7
ASSYAQGTLEQY
>TRBV6-5|TRBJ1-2
ASSYGTGEGYGYT
>TRBV27|TRBJ1-6
AAAEQLASPLH
>TRBV5-1|TRBJ1-6
ASSLAGDFYNSPLH
>TRBV19|TRBJ1-4
ASSERPGGISEKLF
>TRBV5-5|TRBJ2-7
ASSFNSYEQY
>TRBV6-5|TRBJ2-1
ASSPRVVVNEQF
>TRBV20-1|TRBJ1-2
SAILGLGYT
>TRBV27|TRBJ1-5
ASRAGGSNQPQH
>TRBV5-5|TRBJ1-5
ASSWGLQGYQPQH
>TRBV6-1|TRBJ1-1
ASSWGVGTEAF
>TRBV7-8|TRBJ2-2
ASSFRGYTGELF
>TRBV6-5|TRBJ1-1
ASSPDTLNTEAF
>TRBV10-3|TRBJ2-2
AISEGPGLAGVLGELF
>TRBV27|TRBJ2-5
ASRSGPYVEQY
>TRBV6-5|TRBJ1-4
ASTPTGAAGEKLF